The text below deals with one TCR beta chain. Its target antigen remains unknown. Base qualities are not recorded, but no much larger clone differs from it by a single base. The data originate from a study of T cell changes during pregnancy in multiple sclerosis (dated by TCRdb to between 2019 and 2020). Turning to the overall study: Changes in the T cell repertoire over the course of pregnancy were examined in this study in women with multiple sclerosis.

Preparation of the library involved the immunoSEQ multiplex PCR assay. This immuneACCESS table, as held by TCRdb, lists in-frame sequences with V and J called but not all clones. Of the missing ones, under half trace to an unresolved V gene in checked studies; the others have no known cause. This sample gives about 86,000 clones in total; more than 85% of them show up just once. The ten largest clones take up 1.5% to 2% of the sample. The CDR3 numbers 20 residues from cysteine through phenylalanine. Only the CDR3 DNA is retained, 60 bases long and in frame from the first base. This clonotype was obtained from a female donor in good health, enrolled as a control in a pregnancy study. The V and J genes are TRBV21-1 and TRBJ1-3. TRBV21-1 is noted as a pseudogene. The material was peripheral blood, obtained in the first trimester of pregnancy. Read as DNA, the sequence is TGTGCCAGCAGCAAATGCTCGGGGGGGGAAGACGGCGGGTATGGAAACACCATATATTTT. Its translation is CASSKCSGGEDGGYGNTIYF.